The 6 T cell receptor beta chains in this list originate from one sample, sequenced in a study of blood T cell repertoires in COVID-19. Some clones are missing from TCRdb's copy, which holds only in-frame ones; the method was immunoSEQ multiplex PCR. The table includes around 200,000 clones, about 87% detected once. The sequencing input was peripheral blood. The receptors were sampled from a woman aged 18-29 years who had recovered from COVID-19.

The chain links TRBV5-1 to TRBJ2-2; tentative D call: TRBD1 (5 bases). Germline lookup yields CDR1 SGHRS and CDR2 YFSETQ. The CDR3 has 14 amino acids. The V gene lost 3 bases and the J gene lost 5 bases, with 11 bases spanning the gap. The CDR3 region has the DNA TGCGCCAGCAGCTCAAACAGGAATACCGGGGAGCTGTTTTTT. It encodes CASSSNRNTGELFF.

The V and J genes are TRBV24-1 and TRBJ1-1; 7 nucleotides agree with TRBD1. V dropped 2 bases and J dropped 2; count of bases not matched to a gene: 4. The germline V gene has CDR1 KGHDR and CDR2 SFDVKD. The CDR3 covers 15 residues. DNA of the CDR3: TGTGCCACCAGTGATTACGGGACAGCAAACACTGAAGCTTTCTTT. Its translation: CATSDYGTANTEAFF.

The sample holds one count of this clone. The chain recombines TRBV10-3 with TRBJ1-1; 9 bases map to TRBD1. CDR1 is ENHRY, CDR2 SYGVKD, per germline. J was trimmed by 4 bases and V by 7 bases; bases with no gene match: 7. CDR3 length: 14 amino acids. The CDR3 loop reads CAITQQGAATEAFF. The CDR3 bases are TGTGCCATCACCCAACAGGGGGCGGCCACTGAAGCTTTCTTT.

The chain combines TRBV3-1 (or the pseudogene TRBV3-2) with TRBJ1-5; TRBD1 matches at 8 bases. Looked up from germline, CDR1 is LGHDT and CDR2 is YNNKEL (reference sequence). This CDR3 has 18 amino acids. Trimming removed 0 bases from V and 2 bases from J; junction bases left unmatched: 9. The CDR3 spells CASSQEDAGGTGNQPQHF. The CDR3 DNA reads TGTGCCAGCAGCCAAGAGGATGCAGGGGGCACCGGCAATCAGCCCCAGCATTTT.

This clone has a handful of counts. The J gene is TRBJ2-2, the V gene TRBV20-1, with 7 bases that match TRBD2. Germline V gives CDR1 DFQATT, CDR2 SNEGSKA (reference sequence). Trimming took 3 bases from V and 7 from J; bases not matched to a gene: 8. CDR3 length: 14 amino acids. The CDR3 protein is CSASPSGGSGELFF. The CDR3, as DNA: TGCAGTGCTAGTCCCTCGGGGGGAAGCGGGGAGCTGTTTTTT.

This chain connects TRBV15 to TRBJ2-3; D remains ambiguous. Germline CDR1 reads LNHNV; CDR2 reads YYDKDF (reference sequence). The CDR3 spans 15 residues. The V end lost 5 bases, the J end lost 3 bases, and 15 bases lay between the germline ends. The CDR3 is CATSEAQRRTDTQYF. DNA of the CDR3: TGTGCCACCAGCGAGGCGCAGCGAAGGACAGATACGCAGTATTTT.